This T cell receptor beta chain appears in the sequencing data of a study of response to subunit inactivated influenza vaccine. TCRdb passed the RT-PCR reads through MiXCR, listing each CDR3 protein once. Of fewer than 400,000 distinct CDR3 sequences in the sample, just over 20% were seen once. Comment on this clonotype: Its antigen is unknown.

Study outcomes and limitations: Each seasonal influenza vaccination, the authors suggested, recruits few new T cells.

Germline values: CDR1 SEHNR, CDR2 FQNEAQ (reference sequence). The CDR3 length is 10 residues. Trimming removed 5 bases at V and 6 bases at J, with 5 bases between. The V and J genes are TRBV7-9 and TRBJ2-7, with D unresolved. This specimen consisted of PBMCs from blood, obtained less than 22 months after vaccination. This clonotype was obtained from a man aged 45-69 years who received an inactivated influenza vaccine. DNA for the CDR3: TGTGCCAGCAGCGGCATCGAGCAGTACTTC. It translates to CASSGIEQYF.